These 4 T cell receptor beta chains were sequenced from one sample in a study of T cell repertoires and HLA-DP antigens. Their specific antigens are unknown. TCRdb's copy holds only in-frame clones and misses some; the assay was immunoSEQ multiplex PCR. The sample lists more than 90,000 clones; 80% to 95% were seen once. Sequencing was performed on CD4+ T cells from PBMCs. These receptors all come from a woman younger than 35 in good health and CMV-seronegative.

This chain uses TRBV5-1 with TRBJ1-2; D perhaps matches TRBD1 (6 bases). The CDR3 loop spans 15 amino acids. Trimming removed 4 bases from V and 1 base from J, with 14 bases in between. Germline V lookup: CDR1 SGHRS, CDR2 YFSETQ. The CDR3 loop is CASSLLVQGNYGYTF. As DNA, the CDR3 is TGCGCCAGCAGCCTCCTCGTACAGGGTAACTATGGCTACACCTTC.

This sequence joins TRBV12-5 and TRBJ2-7; 8 bases are shared with TRBD2. The V segment lost 4 bases and the J segment 0 bases; nucleotides outside the gene matches: 11. Germline-derived CDR1 and CDR2 are LGHNT and FRNRAP. The CDR3 loop spans 17 amino acids. CDR3 nucleotide sequence: TGTGCTAGTGGTTCCAGGAACTTAGCGGGATCCTCCTACGAGCAGTACTTC. Residues: CASGSRNLAGSSYEQYF.

This sequence joins TRBV9 and TRBJ1-3; D is unresolved. Deletions cut 0 bases from V and 3 bases from J, with 1 base between. CDR1 SGDLS and CDR2 YYNGEE come from the germline V gene. The CDR3 length is 12 residues. CDR3 DNA sequence: TGTGCCAGCAGCGTAGATGGAAACACCATATATTTT. Its protein product is CASSVDGNTIYF.

The chain couples TRBV9 to TRBJ2-3; no reliable D call. CDR1 SGDLS and CDR2 YYNGEE come from the germline V gene. Trimming took off 0 bases at V and 0 bases at J, with 11 bases between the two ends. CDR3 length: 16 residues. CDR3 amino acids: CASSVGLQGSTDTQYF. CDR3 DNA sequence: TGTGCCAGCAGCGTAGGGTTACAAGGGAGCACAGATACGCAGTATTTT.